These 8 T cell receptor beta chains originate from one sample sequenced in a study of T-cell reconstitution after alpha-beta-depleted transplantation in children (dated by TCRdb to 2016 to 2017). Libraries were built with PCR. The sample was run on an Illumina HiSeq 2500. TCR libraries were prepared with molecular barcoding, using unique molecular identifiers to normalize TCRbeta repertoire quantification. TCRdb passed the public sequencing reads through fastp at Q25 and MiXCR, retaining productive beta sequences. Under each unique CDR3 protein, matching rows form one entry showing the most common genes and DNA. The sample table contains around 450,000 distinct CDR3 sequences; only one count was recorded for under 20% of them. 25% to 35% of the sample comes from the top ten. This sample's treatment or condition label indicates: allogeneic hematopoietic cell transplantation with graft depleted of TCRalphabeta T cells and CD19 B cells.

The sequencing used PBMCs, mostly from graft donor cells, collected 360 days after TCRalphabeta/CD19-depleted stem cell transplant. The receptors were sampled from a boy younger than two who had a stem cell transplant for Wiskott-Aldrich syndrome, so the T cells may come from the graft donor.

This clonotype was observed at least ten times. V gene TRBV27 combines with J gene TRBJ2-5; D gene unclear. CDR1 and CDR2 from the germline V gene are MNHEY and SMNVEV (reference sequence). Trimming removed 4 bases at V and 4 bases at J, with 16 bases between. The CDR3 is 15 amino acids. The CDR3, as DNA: TGTGCCAGCAGTTGGGCCCGGAGCCCTCGAGAGACCCAGTACTTC. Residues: CASSWARSPRETQYF.

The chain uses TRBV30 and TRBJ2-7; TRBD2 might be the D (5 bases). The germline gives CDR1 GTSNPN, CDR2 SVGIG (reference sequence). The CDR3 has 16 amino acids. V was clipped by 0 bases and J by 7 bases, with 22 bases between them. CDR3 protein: CAWSVRVFWDSGEQYF. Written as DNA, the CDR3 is TGTGCCTGGAGTGTACGGGTCTTTTGGGATTCGGGGGAGCAGTACTTC.

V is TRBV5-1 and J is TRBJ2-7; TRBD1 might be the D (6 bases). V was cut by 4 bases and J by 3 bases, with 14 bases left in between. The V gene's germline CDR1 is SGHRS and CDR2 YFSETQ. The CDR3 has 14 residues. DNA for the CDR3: TGCGCCAGCAGCGGTGGACAGATCTTCTACGAGCAGTACTTC. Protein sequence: CASSGGQIFYEQYF. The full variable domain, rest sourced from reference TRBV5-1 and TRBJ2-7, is KAGVTQTPRYLIKTRGQQVTLSCSPISGHRSVSWYQQTPGQGLQFLFEYFSETQRNKGNFPGRFSGRQFSNSRSEMNVSTLELGDSALYLCASSGGQIFYEQYFGPGTRLTVT.

CDR3 sequence (DNA): TGCAGCGTGACTAGCGGGAGGGCTTATAATGAGCAGTTCTTC. Translated, it gives CSVTSGRAYNEQFF. The rearrangement joins TRBV29-1 to TRBJ2-1; 14 bases are a match to TRBD2. V trimming: 6 bases; J trimming: 7 bases; junction bases outside the gene matches: 5. This CDR3 has 14 residues. The germline gives CDR1 SQVTM, CDR2 ANQGSEA.

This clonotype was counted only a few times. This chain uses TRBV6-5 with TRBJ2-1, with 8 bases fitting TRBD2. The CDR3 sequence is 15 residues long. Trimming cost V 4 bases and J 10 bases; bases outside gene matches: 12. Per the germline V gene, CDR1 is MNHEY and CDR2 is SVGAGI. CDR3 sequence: CASSSLTGGWREQFF. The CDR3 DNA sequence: TGTGCCAGCAGTTCCCTAACGGGAGGGTGGCGCGAGCAGTTCTTC.

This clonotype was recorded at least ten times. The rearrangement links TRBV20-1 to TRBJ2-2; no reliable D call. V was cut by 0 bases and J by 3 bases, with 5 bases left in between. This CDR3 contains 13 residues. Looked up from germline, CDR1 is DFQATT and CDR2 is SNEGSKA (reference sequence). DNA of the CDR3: TGCAGTGCTAGAGATATATACACCGGGGAGCTGTTTTTT. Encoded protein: CSARDIYTGELFF.

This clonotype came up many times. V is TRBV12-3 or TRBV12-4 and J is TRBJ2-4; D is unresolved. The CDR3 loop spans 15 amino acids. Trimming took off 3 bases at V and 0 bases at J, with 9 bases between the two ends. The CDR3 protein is CASSFRSLAKNIQYF. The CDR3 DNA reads TGTGCCAGCAGTTTTAGGTCCCTAGCCAAAAACATTCAGTACTTC.

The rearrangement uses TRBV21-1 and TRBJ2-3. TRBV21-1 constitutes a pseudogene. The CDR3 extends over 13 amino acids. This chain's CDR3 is CASSKINTDTQYF. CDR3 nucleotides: TGTGCCAGCAGCAAAATCAACACAGATACGCAGTATTTT.